These 17 T cell receptor beta chains were sequenced from one sample in a study of shared clonotypes between healthy human individuals. The protocol was immunoSEQ multiplex PCR, while the TCRdb copy is restricted to in-frame clones and leaves out a portion. The data show about 560,000 clones, with roughly 72% seen just once and around 12% held by the top ten. The sample consisted of PBMCs. These receptors came from a woman aged 40-49 years in good health. Some clones in this sample may be carry-over from other donors' samples.

The chain joins TRBV19 to TRBJ2-5, with D perhaps given as TRBD1 or TRBD2 (5 bases each). CDR1 is LNHDA and CDR2 is SQIVND in the germline V gene (reference sequence). The CDR3 is made up of 13 amino acids. V was cut by 6 bases and J by 7 bases, with 15 bases left in between. The CDR3 DNA is TGTGCCAGTAGCCAAGGGACCCAGGGGACCCAGTACTTC. Protein sequence: CASSQGTQGTQYF.

This clone came up once. The genes are TRBV7-3 and TRBJ2-2; 8 bases line up with TRBD2. The V gene's germline CDR1 is SGHTA and CDR2 FQGTGA. The CDR3 covers 16 residues. Germline trimming cut 6 bases from V and 4 bases from J; bases unmatched to any gene: 10. The CDR3 coding sequence is TGTGCCAGCAGTCCCGAGGGACGGGGGGGCACCGGGGAGCTGTTTTTT. It is translated as CASSPEGRGGTGELFF. The full variable domain, with the rest looked up from reference TRBV7-3 and TRBJ2-2, is GAGVSQTPSNKVTEKGKYVELRCDPISGHTALYWYRQSLGQGPEFLIYFQGTGAADDSGLPNDRFFAVRPEGSVSTLKIQRTERGDSAVYLCASSPEGRGGTGELFFGEGSRLTVL.

A remark on this clone: The sample has other DNA sequences that encode this CDR3 too. The J gene is TRBJ2-7, the V gene TRBV18, with D possibly matching TRBD1 (5 bases). This CDR3 contains 12 residues. V was shortened by 2 bases and J by 6 bases, with 8 bases between the two germline ends. In germline, CDR1 is KGHSH, CDR2 LQKENI. The CDR3 here is CASSPDRGEQYF. The DNA of the CDR3 is TGTGCCAGCTCACCAGACAGAGGCGAGCAGTACTTC.

A few counts support this clone. A much more abundant neighbour one base away suggests this may be a read error. Additional DNA sequences in this sample encode the identical CDR3. The genes are TRBV5-1 and TRBJ1-1; no firm D call. The CDR3 runs 13 residues. Between the trimmed V and J ends, which lost 0 bases and 0 bases, there was a span of 3 bases. Germline-derived CDR1 and CDR2 are SGHRS and YFSETQ. CDR3 in amino acids: CASSLEMNTEAFF. CDR3 nucleotides: TGCGCCAGCAGCTTGGAGATGAACACTGAAGCTTTCTTT.

The J gene is TRBJ2-7, the V gene TRBV7-8; D gene ambiguous. The CDR3 extends over 12 amino acids. V was pared by 4 bases and J by 4 bases, with 8 bases between. Germline CDR1 is SGHVS and CDR2 is FQNEAQ. The CDR3 region is CASSSSLYEQYF. CDR3 DNA: TGTGCCAGCAGCTCTTCCCTGTACGAGCAGTACTTC.

Many counts were recorded for this clone. The rearrangement uses TRBV6-1 and TRBJ2-5; either TRBD1 or TRBD2 may fit D (5 bases each). Germline CDR1 and CDR2: MNHNS and SASEGT. There are 16 residues in the CDR3. Trimming removed 0 bases at V and 5 bases at J, with 16 bases between. CDR3 sequence reads: CASSEARGSPQETQYF. The CDR3 DNA reads TGTGCCAGCAGTGAAGCCCGGGGCAGCCCCCAGGAGACCCAGTACTTC.

A note on this clone: Since a much larger clone is just one base distant, this may be a read error. Distinct nucleotide sequences in the sample also encode this CDR3. The rearrangement uses TRBV20-1 and TRBJ1-2; no reliable D call. The CDR3 contains 11 residues. CDR1 is DFQATT and CDR2 is SNEGSKA in the germline V gene (reference sequence). V lost 6 bases to trimming and J lost 5 bases, with 10 bases between them. In DNA form, the CDR3 reads TGCAGTGCGCAGGAACGATATGGCTACACCTTC. Residues: CSAQERYGYTF.

This rearrangement joins TRBV6-4 to TRBJ2-1; D is undetermined. With 3 bases removed from V and 5 bases from J, the gap between germline ends came to 8 bases. Germline lookup yields CDR1 MRHNA and CDR2 SNTAGT. The CDR3 covers 13 residues. CDR3 DNA: TGTGCCAGCAGTGATGAGGCCAACAATGAGCAGTTCTTC. Its translation is CASSDEANNEQFF.

The rearrangement links TRBV29-1 to TRBJ2-1; the match to TRBD2 covers 10 bases. The CDR3 is made up of 15 amino acids. Germline values: CDR1 SQVTM, CDR2 ANQGSEA. The J segment lost 5 bases and the V segment lost 3 bases, leaving 7 bases of the junction unmatched. The CDR3 DNA follows: TGCAGCGTTGAGTTCGAAGCGGGAGGGCACAATGAGCAGTTCTTC. Residues: CSVEFEAGGHNEQFF.

On this clone: A read error may be the cause here, since a much bigger clone is one base away. The gene calls are TRBV7-2 and TRBJ2-5; no definite D call. The germline V and J ends were trimmed by 5 bases and 5 bases, with 9 bases remaining between them. CDR1 is SGHTA, CDR2 FQGNSA, per germline. CDR3 length: 12 amino acids. The CDR3 nucleotides read TGTGCCAGCAGCCCCCTCCGGGAGACCCAGTACTTC. Translated, it gives CASSPLRETQYF.

This clone was observed once. CDR3 in amino acids: CSVDLSTDTQYF. CDR3 in DNA: TGCAGCGTAGACCTAAGCACAGATACGCAGTATTTT. The genes are TRBV29-1 and TRBJ2-3; unclear D gene. The germline V gene encodes CDR1 SQVTM and CDR2 ANQGSEA. CDR3 length equals 12 residues. The ends were cut back, 6 bases at V and 0 bases at J, with 7 bases in the middle.

This clone is classed as medium-sized. The same CDR3 also results from other DNA sequences found in this sample. V usage is TRBV10-2 and J usage is TRBJ2-7; D possibly matches TRBD1 or TRBD2 (5 bases each). Trimming removed 8 bases at V and 0 bases at J, with 17 bases between. The germline V gene has CDR1 WSHSY and CDR2 SAAADI. The CDR3 consists of 15 residues. The CDR3 is CASGGIWGNSYEQYF. CDR3 bases: TGCGCCAGCGGGGGAATTTGGGGAAACTCCTACGAGCAGTACTTC.

The genes are TRBV30 and TRBJ2-4; D is perhaps TRBD1 or TRBD2 (7 bases each). In germline, CDR1 is GTSNPN, CDR2 SVGIG (reference sequence). The CDR3 loop spans 15 amino acids. The V gene lost 0 bases and the J gene lost 6 bases, with 15 bases spanning the gap. CDR3 region: CAWSVGGGSVNIQYF. The DNA for the CDR3 is TGTGCCTGGAGTGTAGGGGGCGGGAGCGTAAACATTCAGTACTTC.

This chain connects TRBV28 to TRBJ1-1, with 9 bases fitting TRBD1. The CDR3 runs 14 residues. The germline gives CDR1 MDHEN, CDR2 SYDVKM. V dropped 6 bases and J dropped 1; count of bases not matched to a gene: 3. The CDR3 is CASRQQGANTEAFF. The CDR3 bases are TGTGCCAGCAGGCAACAGGGGGCGAACACTGAAGCTTTCTTT.

The rearrangement joins TRBV5-4 to TRBJ2-4; D may be TRBD1 (5 bases). The CDR3 runs to 15 residues. From germline, CDR1 is SGHNT and CDR2 YYREEE (reference sequence). Trimming stripped 2 bases from V and 3 bases from J, with 12 bases between. CDR3 sequence reads: CASSFVGAGKNIQYF. The CDR3 coding sequence is TGTGCCAGCAGCTTTGTAGGGGCTGGCAAAAACATTCAGTACTTC.

The chain has TRBV18 and TRBJ2-7; no clear D gene. CDR1 is KGHSH, CDR2 LQKENI, per germline. CDR3 size: 13 residues. The ends were cut back, 1 base at V and 7 bases at J, with 11 bases in the middle. Here the CDR3 reads CASSPLGPREQYF. In nucleotides, the CDR3 is TGTGCCAGCTCACCACTAGGCCCGCGGGAGCAGTACTTC.

The count of this clone is one. The J gene is TRBJ2-1, the V gene TRBV21-1; TRBD2 reflects the table's D call only, with no check against the DNA. TRBV21-1 is a known pseudogene. The CDR3 runs 15 residues. CDR3 sequence: CASTPGGWTLSEQFF. The CDR3 nucleotides are TGTGCCAGCACACCGGGGGGTTGGACCCTATCCGAGCAGTTCTTC.